This T cell receptor beta chain was recovered during a study of T cell responses to AZD1222 COVID-19 vaccine (dated by TCRdb to 2020 to 2023). Regarding the complete study: AZD1222 recipients given second doses at about 4 weeks or at about 12 weeks were pooled, since spike-specific TCR depth and breadth were not found to differ between the two schedules. A total of about 230 trial participants underwent TCR sequencing, of whom some 210 received two doses of AZD1222 and some 26 received two doses of the MenACWY control vaccine. Enrollment into the trials was organized by age into subgroups of 18-55, 56-69 and 70-plus years, and those subgroups contained approximately 150, 30 and 60 TCR-sequenced participants, respectively.

In the paper's terms, the time point label means: baseline before first vaccination. Vaccinee samples were obtained from the UK trials COV001 and COV002, which included a single-blind randomized controlled phase 2/3 trial of AZD1222 (ChAdOx1 nCoV-19) in healthy adults. For TCRbeta chain sequencing, PBMC samples from trial participants were taken at day 0 and at day 28 after the second dose. The CDR3, cysteine through phenylalanine, is 12 amino acids long. Of all the DNA, just the CDR3 is kept, 36 bases in frame from base 1. Trimming at the junction amounts to 2 bases on V and 13 bases on J, and the germline ends lie 11 bases apart. CDR1 SGHDN and CDR2 FVKESK are derived from the germline V gene. The CDR3 regions of human TCRbeta chains were analyzed by immunosequencing. The paper's data handling went like this. Repertoire TCRs were checked for matches against a reference library of SARS-CoV-2-specific TCRs that had been generated using the MIRA antigen-specificity platform. Breadth meant the fraction of unique TCRs that were SARS-CoV-2-associated, whereas depth meant the fraction of total T cells that were SARS-CoV-2-associated. Each spike-specific TCR was assigned to its reactive spike region and to a CD4 or CD8 class using the MIRA data. Log10-transformed breadth and depth values were compared by one-way ANOVA with Sidak's multiple comparisons tests. Drawn from immuneACCESS, this table holds only the in-frame rearrangements with V and J called that TCRdb kept. Clones are partly lost; checked studies trace under half to an unresolved V gene and leave the rest unexplained. D and trimming come from the DNA, and the V and J calls and clone size come from that table. This sample has about 62,000 clones in its table, and about 90% of those were observed once. Approximately 5.4% of the sample lies in the top ten.

The paper's findings and limits, for the study overall: In the small 56-69-year group, the increase in depth fell short of significance, most likely because of low power. Most participants were white British and females outnumbered males, and the authors suggested that clonal diversity may have been underestimated. Nearly half of unique spike-specific TCRs reportedly recognized epitopes outside regions mutated in the B.1.351 and B.1.1.7 variants. A significant rise in spike-specific TCR breadth and depth was observed after two AZD1222 doses relative to day 0 and relative to MenACWY recipients. Because no day 14 peak-response samples were available, the repertoires could be characterized only after the peak T cell response. Conclusions about previously exposed vaccinees are limited, since just five to seven AZD1222 recipients were seropositive for SARS-CoV-2 at baseline. The vaccine-associated CD4 TCRs covered the entire spike protein, and the dominant responses fell in regions 160-218 and 743-854.

A remark on this clone: Its antigen has not been determined. No clone much larger than this one lies a single base away; base qualities are absent.

The chain is encoded by TRBV14 joined to TRBJ1-4; the D gene is perhaps TRBD1, on 5 matching bases. The sample was peripheral blood, taken on day 0 of AZD1222 vaccination. This sequence originates from an adult in good health. The CDR3 region has the sequence CASSQPGGVLFF. The sequenced DNA: TGTGCCAGCAGCCAACCGGGGGGGGTACTGTTTTTT.